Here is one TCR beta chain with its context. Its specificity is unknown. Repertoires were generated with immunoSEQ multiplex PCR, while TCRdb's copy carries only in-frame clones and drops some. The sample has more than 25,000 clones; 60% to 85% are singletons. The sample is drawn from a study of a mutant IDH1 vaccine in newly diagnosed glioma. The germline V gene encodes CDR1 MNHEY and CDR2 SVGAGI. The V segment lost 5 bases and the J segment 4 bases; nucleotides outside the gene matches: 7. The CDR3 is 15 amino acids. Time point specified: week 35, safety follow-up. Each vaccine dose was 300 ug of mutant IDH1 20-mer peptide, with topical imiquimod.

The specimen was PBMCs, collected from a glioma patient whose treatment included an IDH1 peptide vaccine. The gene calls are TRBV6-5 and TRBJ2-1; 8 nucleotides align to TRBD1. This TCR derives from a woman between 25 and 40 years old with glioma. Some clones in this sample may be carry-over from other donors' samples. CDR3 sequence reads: CASSAGQGSYNEQFF. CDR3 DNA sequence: TGTGCCAGCAGTGCAGGACAGGGTAGTTACAATGAGCAGTTCTTC.